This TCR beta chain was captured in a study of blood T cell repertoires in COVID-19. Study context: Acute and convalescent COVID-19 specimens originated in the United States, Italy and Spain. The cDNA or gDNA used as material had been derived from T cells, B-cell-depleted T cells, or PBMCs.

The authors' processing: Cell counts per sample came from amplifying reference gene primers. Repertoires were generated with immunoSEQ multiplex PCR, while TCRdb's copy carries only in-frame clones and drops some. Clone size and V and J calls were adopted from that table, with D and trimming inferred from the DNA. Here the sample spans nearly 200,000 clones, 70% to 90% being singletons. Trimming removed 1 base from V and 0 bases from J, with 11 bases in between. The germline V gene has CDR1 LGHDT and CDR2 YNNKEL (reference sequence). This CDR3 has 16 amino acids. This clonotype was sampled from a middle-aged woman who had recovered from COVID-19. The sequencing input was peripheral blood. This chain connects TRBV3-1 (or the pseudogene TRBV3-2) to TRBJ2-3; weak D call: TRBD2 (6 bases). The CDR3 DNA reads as TGTGCCAGCAGCCAAGTCGCGGGGCGTAGCACAGATACGCAGTATTTT. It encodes CASSQVAGRSTDTQYF.